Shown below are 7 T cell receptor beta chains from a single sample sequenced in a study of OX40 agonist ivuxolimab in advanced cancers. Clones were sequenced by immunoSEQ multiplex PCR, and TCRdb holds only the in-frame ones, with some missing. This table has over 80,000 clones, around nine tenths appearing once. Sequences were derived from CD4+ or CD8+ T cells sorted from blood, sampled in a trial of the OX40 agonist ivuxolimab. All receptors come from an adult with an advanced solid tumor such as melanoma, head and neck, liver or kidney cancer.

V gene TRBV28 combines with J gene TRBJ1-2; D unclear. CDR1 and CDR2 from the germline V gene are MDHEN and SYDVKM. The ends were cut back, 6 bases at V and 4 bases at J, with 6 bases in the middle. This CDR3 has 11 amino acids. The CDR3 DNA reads TGTGCCAGCAGAGAATCCTATGGCTACACCTTC. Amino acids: CASRESYGYTF.

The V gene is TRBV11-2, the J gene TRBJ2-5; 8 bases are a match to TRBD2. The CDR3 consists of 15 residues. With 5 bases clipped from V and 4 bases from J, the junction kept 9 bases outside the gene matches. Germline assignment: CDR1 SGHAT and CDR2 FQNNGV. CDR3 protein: CASSRPGLGGETQYF. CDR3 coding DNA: TGTGCCAGCAGCCGACCGGGACTAGGAGGAGAGACCCAGTACTTC. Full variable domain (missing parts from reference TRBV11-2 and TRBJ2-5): EAGVAQSPRYKIIEKRQSVAFWCNPISGHATLYWYQQILGQGPKLLIQFQNNGVVDDSQLPKDRFSAERLKGVDSTLKIQPAKLEDSAVYLCASSRPGLGGETQYFGPGTRLLVL.

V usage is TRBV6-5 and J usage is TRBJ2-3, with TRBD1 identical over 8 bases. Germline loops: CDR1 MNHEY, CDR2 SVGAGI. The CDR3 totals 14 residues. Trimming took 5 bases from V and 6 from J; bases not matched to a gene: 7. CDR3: CASSRTGFLDTQYF. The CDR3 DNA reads TGTGCCAGCAGTAGGACAGGGTTTTTGGATACGCAGTATTTT.

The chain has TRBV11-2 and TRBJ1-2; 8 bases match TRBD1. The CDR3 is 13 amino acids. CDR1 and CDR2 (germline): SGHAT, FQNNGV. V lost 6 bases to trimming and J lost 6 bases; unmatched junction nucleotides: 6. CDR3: CASRSTGEDGYTF. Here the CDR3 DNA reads TGTGCCAGCAGATCGACAGGGGAGGATGGCTACACCTTC.

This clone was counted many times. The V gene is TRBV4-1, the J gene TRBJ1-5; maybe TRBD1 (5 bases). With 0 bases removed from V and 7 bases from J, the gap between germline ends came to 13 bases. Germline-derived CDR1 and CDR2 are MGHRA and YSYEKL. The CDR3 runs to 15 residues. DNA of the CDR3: TGCGCCAGCAGCCAAGATTCCGGGGCGGGGCAGCCCCAGCATTTT. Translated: CASSQDSGAGQPQHF.

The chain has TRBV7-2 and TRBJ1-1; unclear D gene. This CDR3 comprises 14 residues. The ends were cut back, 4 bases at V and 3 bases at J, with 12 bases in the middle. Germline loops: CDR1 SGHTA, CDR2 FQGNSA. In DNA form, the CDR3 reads TGTGCCAGCAGCTCGACCGGCCCCCACACTGAAGCTTTCTTT. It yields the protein CASSSTGPHTEAFF.

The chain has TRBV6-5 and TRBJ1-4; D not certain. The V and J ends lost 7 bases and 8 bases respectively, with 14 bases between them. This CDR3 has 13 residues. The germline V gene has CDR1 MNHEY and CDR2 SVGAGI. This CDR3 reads CASIDPVGEKLFF. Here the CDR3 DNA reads TGTGCCAGCATCGACCCGGTTGGCGAAAAACTGTTTTTT.